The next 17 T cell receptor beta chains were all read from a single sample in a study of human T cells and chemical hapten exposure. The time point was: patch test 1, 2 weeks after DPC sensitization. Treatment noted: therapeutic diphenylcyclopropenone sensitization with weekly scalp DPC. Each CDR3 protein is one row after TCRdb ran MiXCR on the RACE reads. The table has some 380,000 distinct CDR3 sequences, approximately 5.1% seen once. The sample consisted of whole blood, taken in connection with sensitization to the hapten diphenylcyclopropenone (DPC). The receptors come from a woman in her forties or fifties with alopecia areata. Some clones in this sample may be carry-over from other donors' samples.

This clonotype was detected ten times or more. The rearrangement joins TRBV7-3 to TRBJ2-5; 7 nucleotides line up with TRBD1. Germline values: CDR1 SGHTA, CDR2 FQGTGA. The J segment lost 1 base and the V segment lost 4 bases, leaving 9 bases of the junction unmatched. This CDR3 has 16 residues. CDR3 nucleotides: TGTGCCAGCAGCTACCGTACAGGGGAGATCCAAGAGACCCAGTACTTC. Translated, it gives CASSYRTGEIQETQYF.

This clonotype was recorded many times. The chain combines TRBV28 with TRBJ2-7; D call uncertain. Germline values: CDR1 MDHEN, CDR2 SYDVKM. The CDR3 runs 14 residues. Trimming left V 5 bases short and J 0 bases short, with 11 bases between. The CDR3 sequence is CASSRADSSYEQYF. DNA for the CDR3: TGTGCCAGCAGTCGCGCCGATAGCTCCTACGAGCAGTACTTC.

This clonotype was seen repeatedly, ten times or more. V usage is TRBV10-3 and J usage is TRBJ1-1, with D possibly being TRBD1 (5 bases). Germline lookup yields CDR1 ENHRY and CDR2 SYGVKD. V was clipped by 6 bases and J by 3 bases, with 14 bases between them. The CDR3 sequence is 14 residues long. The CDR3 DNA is TGTGCCATCAGCCCCAACGGGGGGGACACTGAAGCTTTCTTT. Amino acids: CAISPNGGDTEAFF.

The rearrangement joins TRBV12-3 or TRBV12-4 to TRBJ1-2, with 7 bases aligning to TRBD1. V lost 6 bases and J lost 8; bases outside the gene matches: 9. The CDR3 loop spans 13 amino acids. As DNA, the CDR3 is TGTGCCAGCAGCCTTATAGGGGGCGGGGGCTACACCTTC. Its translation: CASSLIGGGGYTF.

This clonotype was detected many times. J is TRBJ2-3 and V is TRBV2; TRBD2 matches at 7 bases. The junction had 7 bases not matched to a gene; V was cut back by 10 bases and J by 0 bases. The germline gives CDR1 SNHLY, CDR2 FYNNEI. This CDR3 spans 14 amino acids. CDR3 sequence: CATSRGESTDTQYF. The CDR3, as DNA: TGTGCCACCAGCCGGGGGGAGAGCACAGATACGCAGTATTTT.

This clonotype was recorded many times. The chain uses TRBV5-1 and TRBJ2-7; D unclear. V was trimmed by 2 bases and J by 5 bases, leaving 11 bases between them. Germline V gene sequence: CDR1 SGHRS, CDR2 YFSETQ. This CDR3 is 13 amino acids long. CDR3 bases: TGCGCCAGCAGCTTAGTAGGGTCCCACGAGCAGTACTTC. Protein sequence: CASSLVGSHEQYF.

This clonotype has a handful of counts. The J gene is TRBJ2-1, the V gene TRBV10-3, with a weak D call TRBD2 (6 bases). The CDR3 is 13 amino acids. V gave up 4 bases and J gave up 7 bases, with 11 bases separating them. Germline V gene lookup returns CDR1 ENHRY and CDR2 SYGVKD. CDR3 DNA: TGTGCCATCAGTGCGGGACTTTCAAATGAGCAGTTCTTC. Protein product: CAISAGLSNEQFF.

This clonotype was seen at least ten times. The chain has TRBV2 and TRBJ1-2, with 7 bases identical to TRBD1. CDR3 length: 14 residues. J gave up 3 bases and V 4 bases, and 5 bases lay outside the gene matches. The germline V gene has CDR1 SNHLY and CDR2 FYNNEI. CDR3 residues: CASSGQGRHYGYTF. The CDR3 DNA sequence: TGTGCCAGCAGTGGACAGGGTCGGCACTATGGCTACACCTTC.

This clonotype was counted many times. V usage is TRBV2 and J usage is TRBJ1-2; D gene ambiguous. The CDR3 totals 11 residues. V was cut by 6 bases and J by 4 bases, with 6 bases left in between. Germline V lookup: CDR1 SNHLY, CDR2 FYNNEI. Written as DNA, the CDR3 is TGTGCCAGCAGGGCACGCTATGGCTACACCTTC. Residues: CASRARYGYTF.

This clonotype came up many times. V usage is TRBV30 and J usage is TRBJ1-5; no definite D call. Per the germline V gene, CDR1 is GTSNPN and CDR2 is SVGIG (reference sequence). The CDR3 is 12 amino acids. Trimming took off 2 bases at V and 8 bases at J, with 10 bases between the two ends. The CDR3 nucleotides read TGTGCCTGGAGTTTCGACCGAGAGCCCCAGCATTTT. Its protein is CAWSFDREPQHF.

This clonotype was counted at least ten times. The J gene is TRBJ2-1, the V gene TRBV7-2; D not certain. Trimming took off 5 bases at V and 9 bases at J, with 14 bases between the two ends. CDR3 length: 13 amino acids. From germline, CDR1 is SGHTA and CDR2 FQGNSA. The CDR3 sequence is CASSPSGYGEQFF. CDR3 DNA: TGTGCCAGCAGCCCTAGTGGGTACGGTGAGCAGTTCTTC.

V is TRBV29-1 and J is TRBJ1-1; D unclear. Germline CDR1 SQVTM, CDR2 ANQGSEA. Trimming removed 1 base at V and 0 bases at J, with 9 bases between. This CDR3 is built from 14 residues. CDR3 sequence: CSVEASSMNTEAFF. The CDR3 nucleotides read TGCAGCGTTGAAGCGTCCAGCATGAACACTGAAGCTTTCTTT.

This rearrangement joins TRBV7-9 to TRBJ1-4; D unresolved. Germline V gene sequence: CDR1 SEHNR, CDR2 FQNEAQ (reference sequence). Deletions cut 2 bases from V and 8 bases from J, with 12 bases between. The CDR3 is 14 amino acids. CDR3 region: CASSLRTDEEKLFF. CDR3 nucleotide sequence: TGTGCCAGCAGCTTAAGGACCGACGAGGAAAAACTGTTTTTT.

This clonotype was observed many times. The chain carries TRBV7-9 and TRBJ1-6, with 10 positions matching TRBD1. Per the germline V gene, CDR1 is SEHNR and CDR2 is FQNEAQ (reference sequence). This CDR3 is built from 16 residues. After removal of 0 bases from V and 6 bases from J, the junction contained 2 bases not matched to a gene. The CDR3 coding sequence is TGTGCCAGCAGCTTAGCTGGGACAGGGGTTAATTCACCCCTCCACTTT. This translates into CASSLAGTGVNSPLHF.

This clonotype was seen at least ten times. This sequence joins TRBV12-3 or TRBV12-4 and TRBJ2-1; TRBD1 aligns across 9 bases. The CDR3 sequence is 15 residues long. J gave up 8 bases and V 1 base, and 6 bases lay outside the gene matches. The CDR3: CASSLGTGVFYEQFF. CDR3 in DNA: TGTGCCAGCAGTTTAGGGACAGGGGTTTTCTATGAGCAGTTCTTC.

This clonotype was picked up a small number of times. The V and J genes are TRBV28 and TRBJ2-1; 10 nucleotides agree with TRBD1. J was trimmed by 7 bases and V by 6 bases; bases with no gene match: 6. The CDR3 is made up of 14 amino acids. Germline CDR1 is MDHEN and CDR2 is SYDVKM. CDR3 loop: CASRTGGARNEQFF. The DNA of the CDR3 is TGTGCCAGCAGGACAGGGGGCGCAAGAAATGAGCAGTTCTTC.

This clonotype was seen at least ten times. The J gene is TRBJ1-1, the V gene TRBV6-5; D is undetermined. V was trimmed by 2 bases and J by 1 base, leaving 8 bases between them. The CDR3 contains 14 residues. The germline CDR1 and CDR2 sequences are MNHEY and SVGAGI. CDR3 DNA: TGTGCCAGCAGTTACGTCCGGGAGAACACTGAAGCTTTCTTT. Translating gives CASSYVRENTEAFF.